Shown below are 16 T cell receptor beta chains from a single sample sequenced in a study of T cell changes during pregnancy in multiple sclerosis (dated 2019 in TCRdb). Libraries were prepared through the immunoSEQ multiplex PCR assay. Entries here come from immuneACCESS through TCRdb and include only in-frame sequences with V and J called. Some clones fail to appear in such tables; in the studies checked, an unresolved V gene covers under half of the shortfall, and the cause of the remainder is unknown. Here the sample has roughly 84,000 clones; over 85% occur a single time. In total, the top ten clones hold 1.3% to 1.5% of the sample. The sample consisted of peripheral blood, taken in the third trimester of pregnancy. The source is a female donor in good health, enrolled as a control in a pregnancy study.

The V and J genes are TRBV9 and TRBJ2-1, with a possible D match to TRBD2 (6 bases). Germline V gene data show CDR1 as SGDLS and CDR2 as YYNGEE. There are 15 residues in the CDR3. Trimming stripped 2 bases from V and 0 bases from J, with 9 bases between. The CDR3, as DNA: TGTGCCAGCAGCGTTCTCGGGAGCTCCTACAATGAGCAGTTCTTC. Protein product: CASSVLGSSYNEQFF.

The CDR3 protein is CASSWSPPSETQYF. The CDR3 DNA sequence: TGTGCCAGCAGCTGGAGTCCCCCCAGCGAGACCCAGTACTTC. The J gene is TRBJ2-5, the V gene TRBV7-8; D not resolved. CDR3 length: 14 amino acids. V lost 4 bases, J lost 5 bases, and 14 bases lay in between. Germline V gene lookup returns CDR1 SGHVS and CDR2 FQNEAQ.

This chain links TRBV5-1 with TRBJ2-7; D is unresolved. This CDR3 is 14 amino acids long. V lost 1 base, J lost 0 bases, and 8 bases lay in between. In germline, CDR1 is SGHRS, CDR2 YFSETQ. CDR3 DNA sequence: TGCGCCAGCAGCTTGACAAGTTTCTCCTACGAGCAGTACTTC. Residues: CASSLTSFSYEQYF.

The chain combines TRBV6-1 with TRBJ1-4; possibly TRBD1 for D (6 bases). V was cut by 0 bases and J by 8 bases, with 13 bases left in between. The CDR3 is 15 amino acids. Germline V CDR1 and CDR2: MNHNS, SASEGT. CDR3: CASSEAQGMGEKLFF. The CDR3 region has the DNA TGTGCCAGCAGTGAAGCGCAGGGGATGGGAGAAAAACTGTTTTTT.

The gene calls are TRBV5-6 and TRBJ2-1, with 9 bases aligning to TRBD1. The CDR3 sequence is 14 residues long. V dropped 4 bases and J dropped 5; count of bases not matched to a gene: 4. Germline-derived CDR1 and CDR2 are SGHDT and YYEEEE. The CDR3 nucleotides read TGTGCCAGCAGCGAAACAGGGGGCCACAATGAGCAGTTCTTC. Protein sequence: CASSETGGHNEQFF. Filled out from reference TRBV5-6 and TRBJ2-1, the complete variable domain reads DAGVTQSPTHLIKTRGQQVTLRCSPKSGHDTVSWYQQALGQGPQFIFQYYEEEERQRGNFPDRFSGHQFPNYSSELNVNALLLGDSALYLCASSETGGHNEQFFGPGTRLTVL.

The chain recombines TRBV5-4 with TRBJ2-6; 8 nucleotides align to TRBD1. Germline trimming cut 3 bases from V and 4 bases from J; bases unmatched to any gene: 3. The CDR3 covers 15 residues. Germline V lookup: CDR1 SGHNT, CDR2 YYREEE (reference sequence). In nucleotides, the CDR3 is TGTGCCAGCAGCTACAGGGGGTCCGGGGCCAACGTCCTGACTTTC. Its translation: CASSYRGSGANVLTF.

V usage is TRBV5-1 and J usage is TRBJ2-3, with D tentatively TRBD2 (5 bases). The CDR3 spans 15 residues. Trimming shortened V by 3 bases and J by 2 bases, and 13 bases separated the two germline ends. Germline lookup yields CDR1 SGHRS and CDR2 YFSETQ. In DNA, the CDR3 is TGCGCCAGCAGCTCGGGAAGCAGGCCCACAGATACGCAGTATTTT. Its protein is CASSSGSRPTDTQYF.

The chain links TRBV5-1 to TRBJ1-4, with unresolved D. Germline V gives CDR1 SGHRS, CDR2 YFSETQ. The CDR3 totals 15 residues. Trimming cost V 0 bases and J 8 bases, with 14 bases left between them. CDR3 protein: CASSLATGLKEKLFF. Here the CDR3 DNA reads TGCGCCAGCAGCTTGGCTACCGGTCTGAAGGAAAAACTGTTTTTT.

The V and J genes are TRBV6-5 and TRBJ2-3; possible D gene TRBD2, 6 bases. The CDR3 loop spans 15 amino acids. V dropped 2 bases and J dropped 1 base, with 10 bases sitting between them. CDR1 and CDR2 from the germline V gene are MNHEY and SVGAGI. The CDR3 nucleotides read TGTGCCAGCAGTTACGAACTAGCAGGCACAGATACGCAGTATTTT. Encoded protein: CASSYELAGTDTQYF.

V usage is TRBV18 and J usage is TRBJ2-7; 11 nucleotides agree with TRBD1. The CDR3 has 13 residues. Trimming at V came to 5 bases and at J to 7 bases, leaving 4 bases not matched to a gene. Germline values: CDR1 KGHSH, CDR2 LQKENI. CDR3 sequence: CASSGQGAGEQYF. For the CDR3, the DNA is TGTGCCAGCTCAGGACAGGGGGCAGGTGAGCAGTACTTC.

This clone was found once. The rearrangement links TRBV2 to TRBJ1-5, with D uncertain. From germline, CDR1 is SNHLY and CDR2 FYNNEI. Deletions cut 3 bases from V and 0 bases from J, with 9 bases between. CDR3 length equals 15 residues. The CDR3: CASSDVIYSNQPQHF. CDR3 sequence (DNA): TGTGCCAGCAGTGACGTTATCTATAGCAATCAGCCCCAGCATTTT.

This sequence joins TRBV5-1 and TRBJ1-4; D gene ambiguous. V gave up 0 bases and J gave up 3 bases, with 12 bases separating them. Germline CDR1 reads SGHRS; CDR2 reads YFSETQ. CDR3 length: 16 amino acids. CDR3 loop: CASSLAGRASNEKLFF. The DNA of the CDR3 is TGCGCCAGCAGCTTGGCGGGGAGGGCGTCTAATGAAAAACTGTTTTTT.

The chain carries TRBV18 and TRBJ2-7; TRBD1 matches 10 bases. CDR3 length: 16 residues. The junction had 6 bases not matched to a gene; V was cut back by 2 bases and J by 2 bases. Germline V gene data show CDR1 as KGHSH and CDR2 as LQKENI. The CDR3: CASSPTGTGAAYEQYF. The CDR3 bases are TGTGCCAGCTCACCAACAGGGACAGGGGCTGCCTACGAGCAGTACTTC.

The J gene is TRBJ2-3, the V gene TRBV9; 7 nucleotides match TRBD1. This CDR3 region has 15 residues. V shed 1 base, J shed 3 bases, and the junction held 5 bases outside the gene matches. Germline CDR1 reads SGDLS; CDR2 reads YYNGEE. In nucleotides, the CDR3 is TGTGCCAGCAGCGTAAGACAGGGAAGGACAGATACGCAGTATTTT. Residues: CASSVRQGRTDTQYF.

This CDR3 is CASSFRLSNDRPYEQYF. For the CDR3, the DNA is TGTGCCAGCAGCTTCCGACTGAGTAACGACAGGCCCTACGAGCAGTACTTC. The chain carries TRBV11-2 and TRBJ2-7, with D perhaps TRBD1 (6 bases). CDR3 length: 17 residues. Germline CDR1 is SGHAT and CDR2 is FQNNGV. Trimming shortened V by 3 bases and J by 2 bases, and 20 bases separated the two germline ends. Supplemented by reference TRBV11-2 and TRBJ2-7, the full variable domain reads EAGVAQSPRYKIIEKRQSVAFWCNPISGHATLYWYQQILGQGPKLLIQFQNNGVVDDSQLPKDRFSAERLKGVDSTLKIQPAKLEDSAVYLCASSFRLSNDRPYEQYFGPGTRLTVT.

The CDR3 nucleotides are TGTGCCAGCAGCTTGGGGATACACCGGGGGCAGTATTTT. Its protein is CASSLGIHRGQYF. V and J are TRBV5-6 and TRBJ2-3, with D perhaps matching TRBD2 (5 bases). Trimming took 0 bases from V and 11 from J, leaving 13 bases between them. Germline values: CDR1 SGHDT, CDR2 YYEEEE. This CDR3 has 13 residues. Supplemented by reference TRBV5-6 and TRBJ2-3, the full variable domain reads DAGVTQSPTHLIKTRGQQVTLRCSPKSGHDTVSWYQQALGQGPQFIFQYYEEEERQRGNFPDRFSGHQFPNYSSELNVNALLLGDSALYLCASSLGIHRGQYFGPGTRLTVL.